These 32 T cell receptor beta chains originate from one sample sequenced in a study of cytomegalovirus exposure and HLA in healthy donors. The PCR had 60 Vbeta and 13 Jbeta primers. Libraries were prepared by immunoSEQ multiplex PCR; TCRdb keeps only in-frame clonotypes and omits some of them. Among about 130,000 clones listed, around 78% were seen once. Sequencing was carried out using PBMCs. The source is a man aged 18-30 years in good health and CMV-seropositive.

The chain combines TRBV5-1 with TRBJ1-5; 10 nucleotides align to TRBD1. The CDR3 spans 15 residues. CDR1 is SGHRS, CDR2 YFSETQ, per germline. After removal of 4 bases from V and 6 bases from J, the junction contained 7 bases not matched to a gene. CDR3 nucleotide sequence: TGCGCCAGCAGCCTGGCGGGACAGGGGTCTCAGCCCCAGCATTTT. It codes for CASSLAGQGSQPQHF.

This chain links TRBV25-1 with TRBJ1-2; 9 bases align to TRBD1. V gave up 1 base and J gave up 8 bases; unmatched junction bases: 5. Germline values: CDR1 MGHDK, CDR2 SYGVNS. The CDR3 length is 14 residues. The CDR3 loop reads CASSESGQGSGYTF. The CDR3 DNA is TGTGCCAGCAGTGAATCAGGACAGGGGAGCGGCTACACCTTC.

This clone has just one count. The rearrangement uses TRBV5-1 and TRBJ1-1, with TRBD1 as a possible D gene (6 bases). Trimming removed 4 bases at V and 4 bases at J, with 17 bases between. CDR3 size: 15 residues. Germline CDR1 SGHRS, CDR2 YFSETQ. Written as DNA, the CDR3 is TGCGCCAGCAGCCAGGGGACCACTGGCGGCACTGAAGCTTTCTTT. Amino acid sequence: CASSQGTTGGTEAFF.

Here the CDR3 DNA reads TGTGCCAGCAGCTTGGGTAGGGAGTATTCACCCCTCCACTTT. Encoded protein: CASSLGREYSPLHF. V gene TRBV7-9 combines with J gene TRBJ1-6; no firm D call. Trimming shortened V by 3 bases and J by 8 bases, and 11 bases separated the two germline ends. Germline CDR1 SEHNR, CDR2 FQNEAQ (reference sequence). The CDR3 contains 14 residues.

This rearrangement joins TRBV11-3 to TRBJ2-6; D remains unclear. V dropped 3 bases and J dropped 2 bases, with 2 bases sitting between them. This CDR3 comprises 13 residues. Per the germline V gene, CDR1 is SGHNT and CDR2 is YENEEA. As DNA, the CDR3 is TGTGCCAGCAGCTTCGCTGGGGCCAACGTCCTGACTTTC. Protein: CASSFAGANVLTF.

The chain employs TRBV6-1 and TRBJ2-7; weak D call: TRBD1 (6 bases). The CDR3 sequence is 16 residues long. V dropped 1 base and J dropped 2 bases, with 15 bases sitting between them. Germline CDR1 reads MNHNS; CDR2 reads SASEGT. The CDR3 sequence is CASSEDRDILPYEQYF. The CDR3 DNA follows: TGTGCCAGCAGTGAAGACCGGGACATACTCCCCTACGAGCAGTACTTC.

The rearrangement links TRBV13 to TRBJ2-5, with 12 positions matching TRBD2. The CDR3 runs to 15 residues. Trimming cost V 10 bases and J 5 bases; bases outside gene matches: 11. Germline lookup yields CDR1 PRHDT and CDR2 FYEKMQ (reference sequence). The CDR3: CATTSSGGAVETQYF. The CDR3 region has the DNA TGTGCCACCACCTCTAGCGGGGGGGCCGTGGAGACCCAGTACTTC.

This rearrangement joins TRBV10-2 to TRBJ2-5, with 8 bases aligning to TRBD2. The length of the CDR3 is 13 residues. The V gene's germline CDR1 is WSHSY and CDR2 SAAADI. CDR3 region: CAIGRGAYETQYF. The CDR3, as DNA: TGCGCAATCGGGCGGGGGGCCTATGAGACCCAGTACTTC.

CDR3 DNA: TGTGCCAGTAGTATACTGGCCCCGGGACAGGGGGCGATCACTGAAGCTTTCTTT. Its translation: CASSILAPGQGAITEAFF. The chain is built from TRBV19 and TRBJ1-1, with 12 bases lining up with TRBD1. Per the germline V gene, CDR1 is LNHDA and CDR2 is SQIVND (reference sequence). V was clipped by 2 bases and J by 4 bases; unmatched bases: 11. The CDR3 runs 18 residues.

V and J are TRBV6-5 and TRBJ1-2, with 7 bases that match TRBD1. Germline CDR1 MNHEY, CDR2 SVGAGI. V shed 2 bases and J 5 bases; nucleotides not matched to a gene: 5. This CDR3 is 14 amino acids long. CDR3 DNA sequence: TGTGCCAGCAGTTACCGGGAGGGGGCTTATGGCTACACCTTC. It specifies CASSYREGAYGYTF.

The gene calls are TRBV7-8 and TRBJ2-5; 12 bases align to TRBD2. Trimming removed 4 bases from V and 4 bases from J; junction bases left unmatched: 4. The CDR3 contains 15 residues. From germline, CDR1 is SGHVS and CDR2 FQNEAQ. The CDR3 region has the DNA TGTGCCAGCAGCTCCTCTAGCGGGGGGGGAGAGACCCAGTACTTC. This sequence encodes CASSSSSGGGETQYF.

The chain recombines TRBV4-1 with TRBJ1-1, with D maybe TRBD1 (6 bases). Germline CDR1 and CDR2: MGHRA and YSYEKL. Trimming removed 0 bases at V and 4 bases at J, with 24 bases between. The CDR3 is 19 residues long. The chain's CDR3 is CASSQDAPPGVRRSTEAFF. CDR3 DNA: TGCGCCAGCAGCCAAGATGCTCCCCCAGGGGTTCGTAGATCCACTGAAGCTTTCTTT.

V usage is TRBV7-8 and J usage is TRBJ2-7, with TRBD1 identical over 7 bases. Trimming cost V 3 bases and J 2 bases; bases outside gene matches: 16. Germline values: CDR1 SGHVS, CDR2 FQNEAQ. There are 18 residues in the CDR3. CDR3 loop: CASSFSVPGQPLPYEQYF. In DNA form, the CDR3 reads TGTGCCAGCAGCTTTTCAGTCCCGGGACAGCCACTCCCCTACGAGCAGTACTTC. Supplemented by reference TRBV7-8 and TRBJ2-7, the full variable domain reads GAGVSQSPRYKVAKRGQDVALRCDPISGHVSLFWYQQALGQGPEFLTYFQNEAQLDKSGLPSDRFFAERPEGSVSTLKIQRTQQEDSAVYLCASSFSVPGQPLPYEQYFGPGTRLTVT.

The chain carries TRBV11-3 and TRBJ2-4; 8 positions agree with TRBD1. J lost 6 bases, V lost 6 bases, and 7 bases had no gene match. The CDR3 loop spans 14 amino acids. Germline assignment: CDR1 SGHNT and CDR2 YENEEA. Here the CDR3 DNA reads TGTGCCAGCAGTCCTGACAGGGGTGGAAACATTCAGTACTTC. Its translation is CASSPDRGGNIQYF.

The chain has TRBV30 and TRBJ1-1, with 7 bases aligning to TRBD1. V gave up 5 bases and J gave up 4 bases; unmatched junction bases: 7. CDR3 length: 13 residues. In germline, CDR1 is GTSNPN, CDR2 SVGIG (reference sequence). The CDR3 sequence is CAWETGPGTEAFF. The CDR3 DNA reads as TGTGCCTGGGAGACAGGGCCGGGCACTGAAGCTTTCTTT.

This clone was recorded a few times. The rearrangement links TRBV30 to TRBJ2-5, with TRBD1 matching over 7 bases. Germline V lookup: CDR1 GTSNPN, CDR2 SVGIG (reference sequence). The CDR3 is 11 residues long. Trimming at V came to 5 bases and at J to 12 bases, leaving 9 bases not matched to a gene. CDR3 residues: CAWVQGLREYF. The CDR3 DNA reads as TGTGCCTGGGTACAGGGGCTTCGAGAGTACTTC.

The V call is TRBV27, the J call TRBJ2-2, with D maybe TRBD1 (5 bases). The CDR3 totals 16 residues. Looked up from germline, CDR1 is MNHEY and CDR2 is SMNVEV (reference sequence). V lost 2 bases and J 1 base, leaving 11 bases between the germline ends. DNA of the CDR3: TGTGCCAGCAGTTTAGCCGTAGGGGTGAACACCGGGGAGCTGTTTTTT. It specifies CASSLAVGVNTGELFF.

V usage is TRBV18 and J usage is TRBJ2-3; TRBD1 matches at 10 bases. V was pared by 0 bases and J by 5 bases, with 5 bases of the junction left unmatched. The CDR3 has 16 residues. Germline CDR1 reads KGHSH; CDR2 reads LQKENI. CDR3 sequence (DNA): TGTGCCAGCTCACCACCAGACAGGGGGCGCGAAGATACGCAGTATTTT. Translation gives CASSPPDRGREDTQYF.

The chain carries TRBV5-4 and TRBJ2-1; D possibly corresponds to TRBD2 (6 bases). The CDR3 consists of 16 residues. Germline CDR1 SGHNT, CDR2 YYREEE (reference sequence). Trimming pared 1 base from V and 0 bases from J, leaving 11 bases between. CDR3 coding DNA: TGTGCCAGCAGCTTGAGTGCGGGGAGCTCCTACAATGAGCAGTTCTTC. As protein: CASSLSAGSSYNEQFF.

The chain uses TRBV6-1 and TRBJ2-5, with 7 nucleotides matching TRBD1. The CDR3 runs 14 residues. The V segment lost 2 bases and the J segment 4 bases; nucleotides outside the gene matches: 4. Germline V CDR1 and CDR2: MNHNS, SASEGT. CDR3 in DNA: TGTGCCAGCAGTGAATACGGGGACAGAGAGACCCAGTACTTC. Translated, it gives CASSEYGDRETQYF.

In its sample, this clone was seen once. The chain employs TRBV2 and TRBJ2-2, with D possibly being TRBD1 (6 bases). Germline V lookup: CDR1 SNHLY, CDR2 FYNNEI. Trimming took off 4 bases at V and 4 bases at J, with 7 bases between the two ends. The CDR3 consists of 13 residues. CDR3 DNA sequence: TGTGCCAGCAGTGGACAGGCCACCGGGGAGCTGTTTTTT. Amino acids: CASSGQATGELFF.

J is TRBJ2-7 and V is TRBV4-2; 8 bases line up with TRBD2. J lost 0 bases, V lost 0 bases, and 1 base had no gene match. Germline CDR1 reads LGHNA; CDR2 reads YNFKEQ. The CDR3 consists of 15 residues. The CDR3 DNA is TGTGCCAGCAGCCAAGAAAGCGGGGGCTCCTACGAGCAGTACTTC. Encoded protein: CASSQESGGSYEQYF.

The chain couples TRBV9 to TRBJ2-3; 8 bases fit TRBD2. J lost 5 bases, V lost 0 bases, and 5 bases had no gene match. The CDR3 loop spans 15 amino acids. Looked up from germline, CDR1 is SGDLS and CDR2 is YYNGEE. CDR3 residues: CASSVGGLAGDTQYF. CDR3 DNA: TGTGCCAGCAGCGTAGGAGGACTAGCAGGAGATACGCAGTATTTT. Full variable domain (missing parts from reference TRBV9 and TRBJ2-3): DSGVTQTPKHLITATGQRVTLRCSPRSGDLSVYWYQQSLDQGLQFLIQYYNGEERAKGNILERFSAQQFPDLHSELNLSSLELGDSALYFCASSVGGLAGDTQYFGPGTRLTVL.

The chain has TRBV4-1 and TRBJ2-2, with D unresolved. Trimming removed 4 bases from V and 0 bases from J, with 6 bases in between. The CDR3 runs to 14 residues. The germline V gene encodes CDR1 MGHRA and CDR2 YSYEKL. The CDR3 reads CASSLESNTGELFF. The DNA for the CDR3 is TGCGCCAGCAGCCTGGAGTCGAACACCGGGGAGCTGTTTTTT.

The V and J genes are TRBV30 and TRBJ1-4; tentative D call: TRBD1 (5 bases). V gave up 4 bases and J gave up 7 bases, with 16 bases separating them. The CDR3 is 14 residues long. From germline, CDR1 is GTSNPN and CDR2 SVGIG (reference sequence). The CDR3 spells CAWTAGSRSEKLFF. The CDR3 bases are TGTGCCTGGACCGCAGGGTCGAGGAGTGAAAAACTGTTTTTT. Combining the CDR3 with reference TRBV30 and TRBJ1-4 gives the whole variable domain SQTIHQWPATLVQPVGSPLSLECTVEGTSNPNLYWYRQAAGRGLQLLFYSVGIGQISSEVPQNLSASRPQDRQFILSSKKLLLSDSGFYLCAWTAGSRSEKLFFGSGTQLSVL.

The J gene is TRBJ2-1, the V gene TRBV29-1; D is perhaps TRBD1 (6 bases). CDR1 SQVTM and CDR2 ANQGSEA come from the germline V gene. The germline V and J ends were trimmed by 7 bases and 0 bases, with 19 bases remaining between them. CDR3 size: 16 residues. This chain's CDR3 is CSAGPQGYSSYNEQFF. The CDR3 coding sequence is TGCAGCGCTGGCCCCCAGGGGTATAGCTCCTACAATGAGCAGTTCTTC.

This chain uses TRBV18 with TRBJ1-1; D ambiguous. Trimming cost V 5 bases and J 3 bases, with 4 bases left between them. The CDR3 is made up of 11 amino acids. Germline V gene lookup returns CDR1 KGHSH and CDR2 LQKENI. CDR3 DNA: TGTGCCAGCTCAAGAGACACTGAAGCTTTCTTT. This codes for CASSRDTEAFF.

This clone has a count of ten or more. The chain carries TRBV9 and TRBJ1-5; TRBD1 aligns across 7 bases. After removal of 0 bases from V and 5 bases from J, the junction contained 5 bases not matched to a gene. CDR1 and CDR2 from the germline V gene are SGDLS and YYNGEE. The CDR3 has 15 residues. The CDR3 here is CASSVAGDSYQPQHF. The CDR3 DNA sequence: TGTGCCAGCAGCGTAGCCGGGGACAGTTATCAGCCCCAGCATTTT.

This rearrangement joins TRBV4-2 to TRBJ2-5; 10 bases are shared with TRBD2. V dropped 0 bases and J dropped 4; count of bases not matched to a gene: 17. Germline CDR1 LGHNA, CDR2 YNFKEQ. The CDR3 has 20 amino acids. The CDR3: CASSQERRLAGVPGGETQYF. For the CDR3, the DNA is TGTGCCAGCAGCCAAGAGAGAAGGCTAGCGGGGGTTCCAGGAGGAGAGACCCAGTACTTC.

This clone was seen just once. The chain recombines TRBV19 with TRBJ1-2, with 9 bases identical to TRBD1. There are 13 residues in the CDR3. Trimming removed 3 bases from V and 8 bases from J; junction bases left unmatched: 4. Germline-derived CDR1 and CDR2 are LNHDA and SQIVND (reference sequence). The CDR3 is CASSMGTGLGYTF. DNA for the CDR3: TGTGCCAGTAGTATGGGGACAGGGCTAGGCTACACCTTC.

The chain links TRBV30 to TRBJ2-3, with TRBD2 as a possible D gene (5 bases). From germline, CDR1 is GTSNPN and CDR2 SVGIG (reference sequence). V was shortened by 2 bases and J by 3 bases, with 9 bases between the two germline ends. This CDR3 comprises 13 residues. CDR3 region: CAWSWGATDTQYF. The CDR3 DNA reads TGTGCCTGGAGTTGGGGAGCGACAGATACGCAGTATTTT.

The rearrangement links TRBV7-9 to TRBJ1-1, with unresolved D. The CDR3 has 13 amino acids. Germline lookup yields CDR1 SEHNR and CDR2 FQNEAQ (reference sequence). Trimming pared 8 bases from V and 2 bases from J, leaving 12 bases between. The CDR3 DNA sequence: TGTGCCAGCTGGGGAGGAGCTAACACTGAAGCTTTCTTT. Amino acids: CASWGGANTEAFF.